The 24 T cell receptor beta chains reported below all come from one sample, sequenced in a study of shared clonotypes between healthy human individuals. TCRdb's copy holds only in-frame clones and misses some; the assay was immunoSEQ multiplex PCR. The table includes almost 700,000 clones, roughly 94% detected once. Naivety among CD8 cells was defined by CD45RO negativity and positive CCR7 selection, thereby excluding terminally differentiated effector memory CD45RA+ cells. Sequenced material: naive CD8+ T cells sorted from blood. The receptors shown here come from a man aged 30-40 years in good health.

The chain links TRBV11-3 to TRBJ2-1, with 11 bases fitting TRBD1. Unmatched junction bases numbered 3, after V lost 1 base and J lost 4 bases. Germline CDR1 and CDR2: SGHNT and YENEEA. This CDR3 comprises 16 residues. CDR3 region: CASSLGRDRGYNEQFF. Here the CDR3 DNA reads TGTGCCAGCAGCTTAGGCCGGGACAGGGGGTACAATGAGCAGTTCTTC. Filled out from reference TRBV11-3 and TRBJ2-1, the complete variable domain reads EAGVVQSPRYKIIEKKQPVAFWCNPISGHNTLYWYLQNLGQGPELLIRYENEEAVDDSQLPKDRFSAERLKGVDSTLKIQPAELGDSAVYLCASSLGRDRGYNEQFFGPGTRLTVL.

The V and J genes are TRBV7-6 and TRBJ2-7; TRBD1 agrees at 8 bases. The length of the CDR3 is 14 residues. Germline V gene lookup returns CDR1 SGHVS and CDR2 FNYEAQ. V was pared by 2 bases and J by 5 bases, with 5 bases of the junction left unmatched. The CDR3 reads CASSLYQGANEQYF. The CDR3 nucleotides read TGTGCCAGCAGCTTATACCAGGGGGCCAACGAGCAGTACTTC.

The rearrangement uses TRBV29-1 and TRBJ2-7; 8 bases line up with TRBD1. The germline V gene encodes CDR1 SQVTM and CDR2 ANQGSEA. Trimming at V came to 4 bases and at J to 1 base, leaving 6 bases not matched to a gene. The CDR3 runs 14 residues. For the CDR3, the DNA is TGCAGCGTTGTCTGGACAGGGACATCCTACGAGCAGTACTTC. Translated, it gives CSVVWTGTSYEQYF.

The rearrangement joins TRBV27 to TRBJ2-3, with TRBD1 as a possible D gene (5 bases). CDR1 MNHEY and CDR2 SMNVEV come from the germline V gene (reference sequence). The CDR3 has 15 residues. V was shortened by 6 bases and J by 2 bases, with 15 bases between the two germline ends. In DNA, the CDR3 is TGTGCCAGCAGCGAACAGGAGATGTACACAGATACGCAGTATTTT. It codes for CASSEQEMYTDTQYF.

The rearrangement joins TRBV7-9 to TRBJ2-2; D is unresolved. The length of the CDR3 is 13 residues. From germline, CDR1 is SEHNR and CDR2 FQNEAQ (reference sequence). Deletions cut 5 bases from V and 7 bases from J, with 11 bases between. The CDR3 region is CASSPLRGGELFF. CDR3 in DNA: TGTGCCAGCAGCCCCCTTAGAGGCGGGGAGCTGTTTTTT.

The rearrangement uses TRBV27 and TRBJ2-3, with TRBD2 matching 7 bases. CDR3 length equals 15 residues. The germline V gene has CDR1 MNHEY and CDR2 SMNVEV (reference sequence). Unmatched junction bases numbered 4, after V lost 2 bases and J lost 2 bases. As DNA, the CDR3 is TGTGCCAGCAGTTTAGGAGCGGGAACCACAGATACGCAGTATTTT. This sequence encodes CASSLGAGTTDTQYF.

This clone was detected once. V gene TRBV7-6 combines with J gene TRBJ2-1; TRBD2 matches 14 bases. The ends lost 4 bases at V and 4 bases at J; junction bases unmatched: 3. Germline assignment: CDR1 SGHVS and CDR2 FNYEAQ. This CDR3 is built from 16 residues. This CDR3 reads CASSSGLAGDYNEQFF. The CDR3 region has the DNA TGTGCCAGCAGCTCGGGACTAGCGGGAGATTACAATGAGCAGTTCTTC.

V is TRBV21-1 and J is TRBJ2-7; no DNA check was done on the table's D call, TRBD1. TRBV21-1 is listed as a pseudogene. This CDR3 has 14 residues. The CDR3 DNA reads TGTGCCAGCAGCACTCGGGACAGAACTTACGAGCAGTACTTC. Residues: CASSTRDRTYEQYF.

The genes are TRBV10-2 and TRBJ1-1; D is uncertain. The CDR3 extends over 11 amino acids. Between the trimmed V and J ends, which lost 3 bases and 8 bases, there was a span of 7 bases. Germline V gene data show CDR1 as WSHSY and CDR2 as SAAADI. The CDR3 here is CASSDSREAFF. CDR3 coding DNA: TGCGCCAGCAGTGACTCTAGAGAAGCTTTCTTT.

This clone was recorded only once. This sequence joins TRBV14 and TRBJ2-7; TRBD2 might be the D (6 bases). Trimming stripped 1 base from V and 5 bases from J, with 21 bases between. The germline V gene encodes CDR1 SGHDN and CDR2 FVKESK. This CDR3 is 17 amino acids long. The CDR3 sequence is CASSQVYPGRLENEQYF. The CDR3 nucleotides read TGTGCCAGCAGCCAAGTATACCCCGGGAGATTGGAGAACGAGCAGTACTTC.

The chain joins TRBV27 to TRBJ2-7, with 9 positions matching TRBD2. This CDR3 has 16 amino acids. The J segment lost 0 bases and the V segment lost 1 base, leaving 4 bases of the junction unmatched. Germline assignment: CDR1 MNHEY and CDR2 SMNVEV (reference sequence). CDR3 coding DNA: TGTGCCAGCAGTTTATTAGCGGGGGAAAGCTCCTACGAGCAGTACTTC. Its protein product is CASSLLAGESSYEQYF.

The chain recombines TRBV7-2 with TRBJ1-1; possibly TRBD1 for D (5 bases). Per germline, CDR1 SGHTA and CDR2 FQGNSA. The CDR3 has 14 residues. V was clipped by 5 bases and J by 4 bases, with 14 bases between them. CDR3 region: CASSPGGLSTEAFF. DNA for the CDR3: TGTGCCAGCAGCCCCGGGGGGTTAAGCACTGAAGCTTTCTTT.

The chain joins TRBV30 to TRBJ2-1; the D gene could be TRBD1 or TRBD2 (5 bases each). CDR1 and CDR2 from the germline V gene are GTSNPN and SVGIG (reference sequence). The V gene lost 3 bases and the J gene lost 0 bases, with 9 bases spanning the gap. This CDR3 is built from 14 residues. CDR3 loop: CAWSGTSSYNEQFF. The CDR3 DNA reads TGTGCCTGGAGCGGGACGAGCTCCTACAATGAGCAGTTCTTC. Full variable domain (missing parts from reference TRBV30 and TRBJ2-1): SQTIHQWPATLVQPVGSPLSLECTVEGTSNPNLYWYRQAAGRGLQLLFYSVGIGQISSEVPQNLSASRPQDRQFILSSKKLLLSDSGFYLCAWSGTSSYNEQFFGPGTRLTVL.

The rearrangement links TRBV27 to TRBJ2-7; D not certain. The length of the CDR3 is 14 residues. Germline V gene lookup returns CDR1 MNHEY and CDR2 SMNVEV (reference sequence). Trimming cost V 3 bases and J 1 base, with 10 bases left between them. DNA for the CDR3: TGTGCCAGCAGTTTGGGTCCAGAGTCCTACGAGCAGTACTTC. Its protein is CASSLGPESYEQYF.

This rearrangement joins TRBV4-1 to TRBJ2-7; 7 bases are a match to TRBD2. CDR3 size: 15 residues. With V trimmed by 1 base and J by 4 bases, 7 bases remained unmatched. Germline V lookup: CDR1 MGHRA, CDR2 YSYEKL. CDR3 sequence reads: CASSQGVPGGYEQYF. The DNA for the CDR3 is TGCGCCAGCAGCCAAGGGGTCCCGGGGGGTTACGAGCAGTACTTC.

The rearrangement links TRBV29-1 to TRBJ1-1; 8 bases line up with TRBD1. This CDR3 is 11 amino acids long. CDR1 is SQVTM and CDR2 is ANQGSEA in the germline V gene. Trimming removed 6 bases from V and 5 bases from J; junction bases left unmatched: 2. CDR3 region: CSVGQDTEAFF. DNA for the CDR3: TGCAGCGTGGGACAGGATACTGAAGCTTTCTTT.

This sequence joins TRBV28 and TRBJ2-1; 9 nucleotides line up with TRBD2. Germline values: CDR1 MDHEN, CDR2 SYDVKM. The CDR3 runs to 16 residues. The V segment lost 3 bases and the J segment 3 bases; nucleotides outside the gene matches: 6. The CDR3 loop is CASSLRGTSIYNEQFF. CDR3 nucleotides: TGTGCCAGCAGTTTGCGAGGGACTAGCATCTACAATGAGCAGTTCTTC.

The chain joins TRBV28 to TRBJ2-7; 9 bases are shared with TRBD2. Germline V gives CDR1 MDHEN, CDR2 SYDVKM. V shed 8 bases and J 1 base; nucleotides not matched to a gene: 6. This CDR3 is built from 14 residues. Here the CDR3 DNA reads TGTGCCAGCTGTAGTAGCGGGAGATCCTACGAGCAGTACTTC. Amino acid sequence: CASCSSGRSYEQYF. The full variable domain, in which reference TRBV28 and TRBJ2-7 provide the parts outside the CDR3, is DVKVTQSSRYLVKRTGEKVFLECVQDMDHENMFWYRQDPGLGLRLIYFSYDVKMKEKGDIPEGYSVSREKKERFSLILESASTNQTSMYLCASCSSGRSYEQYFGPGTRLTVT.

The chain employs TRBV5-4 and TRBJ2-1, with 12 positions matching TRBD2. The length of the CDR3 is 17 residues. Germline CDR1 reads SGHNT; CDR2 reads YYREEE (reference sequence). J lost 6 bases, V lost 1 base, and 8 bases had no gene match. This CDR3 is CASSLYLAGGSGNEQFF. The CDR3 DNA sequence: TGTGCCAGCAGCTTGTATCTAGCGGGAGGGTCCGGCAATGAGCAGTTCTTC.

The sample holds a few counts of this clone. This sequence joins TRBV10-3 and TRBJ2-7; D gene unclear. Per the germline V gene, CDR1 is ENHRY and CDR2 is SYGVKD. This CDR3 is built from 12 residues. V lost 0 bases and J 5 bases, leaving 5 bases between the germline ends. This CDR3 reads CAISESENEQYF. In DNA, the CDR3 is TGTGCCATCAGTGAGTCTGAGAACGAGCAGTACTTC.

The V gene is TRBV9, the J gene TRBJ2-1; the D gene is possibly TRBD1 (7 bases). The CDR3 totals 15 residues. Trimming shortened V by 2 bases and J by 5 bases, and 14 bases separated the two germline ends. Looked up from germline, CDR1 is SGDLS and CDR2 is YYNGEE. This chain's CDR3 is CASSVRGERDNEQFF. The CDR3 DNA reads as TGTGCCAGCAGCGTCAGGGGGGAAAGGGACAATGAGCAGTTCTTC.

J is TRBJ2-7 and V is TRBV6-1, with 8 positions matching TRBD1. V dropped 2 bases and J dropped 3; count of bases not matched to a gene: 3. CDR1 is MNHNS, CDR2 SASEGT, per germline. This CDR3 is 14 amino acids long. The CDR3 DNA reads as TGTGCCAGCAGTGAAAGAGGGACAGGCTACGAGCAGTACTTC. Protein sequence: CASSERGTGYEQYF.

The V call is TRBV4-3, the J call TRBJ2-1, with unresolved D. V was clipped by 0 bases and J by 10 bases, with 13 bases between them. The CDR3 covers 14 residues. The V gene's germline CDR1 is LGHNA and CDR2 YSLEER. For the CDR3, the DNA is TGCGCCAGCAGCCAAGATAGGCTACCGTACGAGCAGTTCTTC. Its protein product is CASSQDRLPYEQFF.

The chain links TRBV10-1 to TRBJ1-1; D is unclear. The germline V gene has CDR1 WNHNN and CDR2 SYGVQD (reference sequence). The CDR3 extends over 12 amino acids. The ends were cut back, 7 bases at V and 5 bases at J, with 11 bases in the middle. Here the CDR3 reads CASIEHRTEAFF. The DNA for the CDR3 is TGCGCCAGCATCGAACATCGGACTGAAGCTTTCTTT.